Below, one TCR beta chain is given with its context. The antigen remains unidentified. Clones were sequenced by immunoSEQ multiplex PCR, and TCRdb holds only the in-frame ones, with some missing. The table has roughly 100,000 clones, around 89% seen once. Trimming took 2 bases from V and 4 from J, leaving 7 bases between them. Per the germline V gene, CDR1 is MNHEY and CDR2 is SVGAGI. This CDR3 comprises 13 residues. This sample was taken from a study of PD-1 blockade in classical Hodgkin lymphoma. Autologous stem cell transplantation was followed by relapse in every patient, and brentuximab vedotin exposure varied. Study-wide results and caveats: Significantly greater TCR diversity emerged by C4D1 in CD4+ cells but not CD8+ cells. The study found complete responders had baseline diversity similar to newly diagnosed patients.

This TCR was sampled from a human donor with classical Hodgkin lymphoma. Sequencing used peripheral blood mononuclear cells (PBMCs), obtained before the second cycle of nivolumab. The chain uses TRBV6-5 and TRBJ2-3, with D perhaps TRBD1 (5 bases). The CDR3 DNA sequence: TGTGCCAGCAGTTACGGGGCGGCAGATACGCAGTATTTT. Its translation is CASSYGAADTQYF.